This entry lists 25 T cell receptor beta chains sequenced from one sample in a study of T-cell reconstitution after alpha-beta-depleted transplantation in children. TCRbeta library construction was performed incorporating unique molecular identifiers. TCRdb independently ran MiXCR on the PCR reads; one entry per CDR3 protein. The top ten hold around 4.5% of the sample, which has 780,000 or so distinct CDR3 sequences, about 16% seen once. The sample here was PBMCs, mostly from graft donor cells, taken 360 days after TCRalphabeta/CD19-depleted stem cell transplant. These TCRs come from a male patient under 18 who had a stem cell transplant for acute lymphoblastic leukemia, so the T cells may come from the graft donor.

There are many counts of this clonotype. This chain connects TRBV9 to TRBJ2-7; D assignment may be TRBD1 or TRBD2 (5 bases each). Germline V CDR1 and CDR2: SGDLS, YYNGEE. V was clipped by 4 bases and J by 2 bases, with 16 bases between them. The CDR3 consists of 15 residues. The CDR3 loop reads CASSPSGTQTYEQYF. CDR3 nucleotide sequence: TGTGCCAGCAGCCCCTCCGGGACGCAGACCTACGAGCAGTACTTC.

This clonotype appeared a few times. This chain joins TRBV5-5 and TRBJ1-6, with TRBD1 matching over 10 bases. The CDR3 length is 16 residues. The ends lost 1 base at V and 14 bases at J; junction bases unmatched: 12. In germline, CDR1 is SGHKS, CDR2 YYEKEE (reference sequence). In DNA, the CDR3 is TGTGCCAGCAGCTTGCTCCCCGGGACAGGGGTCGTGTCCCTCCACTTT. It is translated as CASSLLPGTGVVSLHF.

This clonotype appeared a few times. The genes are TRBV29-1 and TRBJ1-2, with D maybe TRBD1 (5 bases). From germline, CDR1 is SQVTM and CDR2 ANQGSEA. Trimming cost V 4 bases and J 2 bases, with 14 bases left between them. CDR3 length: 14 amino acids. CDR3 DNA: TGCAGCGTTGTTTATCAGGGAATAAACTATGGCTACACCTTC. Protein: CSVVYQGINYGYTF.

A few counts support this clonotype. The CDR3 sequence: CASRPQGPNEKLFF. The CDR3 DNA is TGTGCCAGCAGACCACAGGGCCCCAATGAAAAACTGTTTTTT. The chain couples TRBV2 to TRBJ1-4; TRBD1 might be the D (6 bases). Germline V gives CDR1 SNHLY, CDR2 FYNNEI. The length of the CDR3 is 14 residues. V was trimmed by 6 bases and J by 5 bases, leaving 13 bases between them.

V usage is TRBV7-8 and J usage is TRBJ2-5; D is uncertain. Germline V gene sequence: CDR1 SGHVS, CDR2 FQNEAQ. The CDR3 consists of 16 residues. Deletions cut 0 bases from V and 4 bases from J, with 15 bases between. The CDR3 DNA sequence: TGTGCCAGCAGCTTAGCGCATTCCGTTGCCCCAGAGACCCAGTACTTC. Translated: CASSLAHSVAPETQYF. The full variable domain, completed using reference TRBV7-8 and TRBJ2-5, is GAGVSQSPRYKVAKRGQDVALRCDPISGHVSLFWYQQALGQGPEFLTYFQNEAQLDKSGLPSDRFFAERPEGSVSTLKIQRTQQEDSAVYLCASSLAHSVAPETQYFGPGTRLLVL.

The chain employs TRBV6-5 and TRBJ2-5, with 11 bases that match TRBD2. J gave up 1 base and V 0 bases, and 10 bases lay outside the gene matches. Germline values: CDR1 MNHEY, CDR2 SVGAGI. This CDR3 region has 19 residues. Written as DNA, the CDR3 is TGTGCCAGCAGTTACTCGGAGGGCCTAGCGGGAGGTACCCAAGAGACCCAGTACTTC. This gives the protein CASSYSEGLAGGTQETQYF.

This chain joins TRBV15 and TRBJ2-7; possible D gene TRBD2, 6 bases. CDR1 is LNHNV and CDR2 is YYDKDF in the germline V gene (reference sequence). Between the trimmed V and J ends, which lost 3 bases and 2 bases, there was a span of 17 bases. The CDR3 extends over 16 amino acids. The DNA for the CDR3 is TGTGCCACCAGCAGGACCCCGAGCGGGTACACCTACGAGCAGTACTTC. Translating gives CATSRTPSGYTYEQYF.

This clonotype came up a few times. This sequence joins TRBV5-1 and TRBJ1-5; TRBD1 agrees at 7 bases. Germline CDR1 is SGHRS and CDR2 is YFSETQ. This CDR3 region has 15 residues. The ends lost 4 bases at V and 0 bases at J; junction bases unmatched: 4. CDR3 nucleotides: TGCGCCAGCAGCACGACAGGGAATAGCAATCAGCCCCAGCATTTT. Translation gives CASSTTGNSNQPQHF.

The chain couples TRBV2 to TRBJ1-1; 8 nucleotides align to TRBD1. The CDR3 loop spans 14 amino acids. Trimming at V came to 2 bases and at J to 8 bases, leaving 7 bases not matched to a gene. The germline gives CDR1 SNHLY, CDR2 FYNNEI. The CDR3 coding sequence is TGTGCCAGCAGTGAATTGTACGGACAGGGAGAAGCTTTCTTT. Its translation is CASSELYGQGEAFF.

This clonotype appeared a few times. This chain links TRBV18 with TRBJ1-5, with 9 bases lining up with TRBD1. Trimming cost V 4 bases and J 6 bases; bases outside gene matches: 7. In germline, CDR1 is KGHSH, CDR2 LQKENI. The CDR3 sequence is 15 residues long. The CDR3 nucleotides are TGTGCCAGCTCACTACAGGGGGCTGTGGGTCAGCCCCAGCATTTT. Residues: CASSLQGAVGQPQHF.

The sample holds a few counts of this clonotype. This sequence joins TRBV5-1 and TRBJ2-2, with D unclear. The CDR3 runs 15 residues. Germline values: CDR1 SGHRS, CDR2 YFSETQ. V was trimmed by 0 bases and J by 3 bases, leaving 9 bases between them. The CDR3 nucleotides are TGCGCCAGCAGCTTGGCCGATTGGGACACCGGGGAGCTGTTTTTT. As protein: CASSLADWDTGELFF.

The V call is TRBV25-1, the J call TRBJ1-5, with a tentative D call TRBD1 (5 bases). V was trimmed by 6 bases and J by 2 bases, leaving 8 bases between them. The CDR3 sequence is 13 residues long. Germline CDR1 reads MGHDK; CDR2 reads SYGVNS. The CDR3 spells CASSGDGNQPQHF. CDR3 bases: TGTGCCAGCAGCGGGGACGGCAATCAGCCCCAGCATTTT.

The rearrangement uses TRBV13 and TRBJ2-7; D may be TRBD2 (6 bases). The CDR3 runs to 16 residues. Germline values: CDR1 PRHDT, CDR2 FYEKMQ (reference sequence). Between the trimmed V and J ends, which lost 2 bases and 6 bases, there was a span of 20 bases. CDR3 loop: CASSLIRAGLASEQYF. For the CDR3, the DNA is TGTGCCAGCAGCTTAATAAGGGCGGGGCTAGCCTCCGAGCAGTACTTC.

V gene TRBV3-1 combines with J gene TRBJ2-3; TRBD2 aligns across 7 bases. The CDR3 extends over 14 amino acids. Per germline, CDR1 LGHDT and CDR2 YNNKEL (reference sequence). After removal of 5 bases from V and 5 bases from J, the junction contained 7 bases not matched to a gene. CDR3: CASSSNIAGDTQYF. The CDR3 nucleotides are TGTGCCAGCAGCTCAAATATAGCGGGAGATACGCAGTATTTT.

V is TRBV2 and J is TRBJ1-5, with a tentative D call TRBD1 (6 bases). The CDR3 loop spans 15 amino acids. Trimming removed 5 bases at V and 3 bases at J, with 14 bases between. Per germline, CDR1 SNHLY and CDR2 FYNNEI. CDR3 region: CASSTGSRINQPQHF. CDR3 sequence (DNA): TGTGCCAGCAGTACAGGGTCGAGGATCAATCAGCCCCAGCATTTT.

The genes are TRBV20-1 and TRBJ2-3; D gene unclear. CDR1 is DFQATT and CDR2 is SNEGSKA in the germline V gene (reference sequence). V dropped 4 bases and J dropped 3 bases, with 17 bases sitting between them. The CDR3 length is 15 residues. CDR3 sequence: CSANPLERRTDTQYF. The CDR3 DNA is TGCAGTGCTAACCCATTAGAAAGAAGGACAGATACGCAGTATTTT.

This clonotype occurred a few times. The genes are TRBV5-1 and TRBJ2-1; TRBD2 might be the D (5 bases). This CDR3 contains 16 residues. Trimming stripped 0 bases from V and 2 bases from J, with 12 bases between. CDR1 SGHRS and CDR2 YFSETQ come from the germline V gene. In nucleotides, the CDR3 is TGCGCCAGCAGCTTGGAAGCTAGCTCGGCCTACAATGAGCAGTTCTTC. This codes for CASSLEASSAYNEQFF.

The chain combines TRBV20-1 with TRBJ2-1; 12 bases line up with TRBD2. The germline gives CDR1 DFQATT, CDR2 SNEGSKA (reference sequence). This CDR3 comprises 15 residues. With 5 bases clipped from V and 6 bases from J, the junction kept 8 bases outside the gene matches. CDR3 DNA sequence: TGCAGTGCTTCAGGACTAGCGGGGATAGGCAATGAGCAGTTCTTC. Amino acid sequence: CSASGLAGIGNEQFF.

Of note for this clonotype: Compared with germline, one end of the junction differs, possibly owing to a read error. The chain uses TRBV3-1 and TRBJ2-3; 9 nucleotides align to TRBD2. CDR1 LGHDT and CDR2 YNNKEL come from the germline V gene (reference sequence). This CDR3 contains 16 residues. CDR3 sequence: CASSQDPGTSIDTQYF. CDR3 DNA: TGTGCCAGCAGCCAAGATCCTGGGACTAGCATAGATACGCAGTATTTT.

This clonotype showed up just a few times. The chain uses TRBV5-6 and TRBJ2-1, with 12 positions matching TRBD2. V lost 0 bases and J lost 2; bases outside the gene matches: 3. The CDR3 covers 17 residues. CDR1 and CDR2 (germline): SGHDT, YYEEEE. For the CDR3, the DNA is TGTGCCAGCAGCTTGGTTCGACTAGCGGGGGCCTACAATGAGCAGTTCTTC. This codes for CASSLVRLAGAYNEQFF.

This clonotype was counted a few times. The chain uses TRBV12-3 or TRBV12-4 and TRBJ2-7; 9 nucleotides line up with TRBD1. CDR3 size: 14 residues. Trimming took 8 bases from V and 0 from J; bases not matched to a gene: 5. CDR3 in DNA: TGTGCCAGCCTCGACAGGGGGACCTCCTACGAGCAGTACTTC. This sequence encodes CASLDRGTSYEQYF.

The genes are TRBV7-9 and TRBJ1-4; 7 nucleotides line up with TRBD1. CDR3 size: 16 residues. The junction had 14 bases not matched to a gene; V was cut back by 5 bases and J by 8 bases. Germline values: CDR1 SEHNR, CDR2 FQNEAQ (reference sequence). DNA for the CDR3: TGTGCCAGCAGCCCGATTGGACAGGCCGTGGGGGAAAAACTGTTTTTT. This encodes CASSPIGQAVGEKLFF.

The rearrangement uses TRBV4-1 and TRBJ2-1; 7 nucleotides match TRBD2. There are 16 residues in the CDR3. Trimming removed 1 base from V and 4 bases from J; junction bases left unmatched: 7. Germline V lookup: CDR1 MGHRA, CDR2 YSYEKL. The CDR3 bases are TGCGCCAGCAGCCAAGGAGCGGGAATCGATTACAATGAGCAGTTCTTC. It codes for CASSQGAGIDYNEQFF.

The CDR3 sequence is CASSPPGPSGDQETQYF. The CDR3 coding sequence is TGTGCCAGCTCACCACCTGGACCGTCCGGGGACCAAGAGACCCAGTACTTC. This chain connects TRBV18 to TRBJ2-5; TRBD2 might be the D (5 bases). Per germline, CDR1 KGHSH and CDR2 LQKENI. Trimming left V 0 bases short and J 0 bases short, with 14 bases between. This CDR3 region has 17 residues.

The J gene is TRBJ1-2, the V gene TRBV3-1, with D maybe TRBD1 (5 bases). This CDR3 comprises 14 residues. V shed 0 bases and J shed 4 bases, with 9 bases lying between them. Germline CDR1 is LGHDT and CDR2 is YNNKEL (reference sequence). The CDR3 reads CASSQDRESYGYTF. CDR3 coding DNA: TGTGCCAGCAGCCAAGACAGGGAGTCCTATGGCTACACCTTC.